The source of this T cell receptor beta chain is a study of T cell responses to AZD1222 COVID-19 vaccine. General study findings and limits: White British donors predominated, females outnumbered males, and clonal diversity was possibly underestimated. Dominant CD4 TCR responses targeted spike regions 160-218 and 743-854. Baseline serology detected seropositivity in only a handful of AZD1222 recipients.

A note on this clone: Its antigen is undetermined.

Clones were read by immunoSEQ multiplex PCR, and TCRdb kept only the in-frame ones, dropping some. Here the sample spans approximately 110,000 clones, around 87% being singletons. V trimming: 7 bases; J trimming: 1 base; junction bases outside the gene matches: 3. CDR3 length: 14 amino acids. CDR1 WSHSY and CDR2 SAAADI come from the germline V gene. The sequenced sample was peripheral blood, obtained on day 0 of AZD1222 vaccination. The chain uses TRBV10-2 and TRBJ2-2; 7 nucleotides agree with TRBD1. The source is an adult in good health. CDR3 coding DNA: TGCGCCAGCACCGGGACAGAGAACACCGGGGAGCTGTTTTTT. Its translation is CASTGTENTGELFF.